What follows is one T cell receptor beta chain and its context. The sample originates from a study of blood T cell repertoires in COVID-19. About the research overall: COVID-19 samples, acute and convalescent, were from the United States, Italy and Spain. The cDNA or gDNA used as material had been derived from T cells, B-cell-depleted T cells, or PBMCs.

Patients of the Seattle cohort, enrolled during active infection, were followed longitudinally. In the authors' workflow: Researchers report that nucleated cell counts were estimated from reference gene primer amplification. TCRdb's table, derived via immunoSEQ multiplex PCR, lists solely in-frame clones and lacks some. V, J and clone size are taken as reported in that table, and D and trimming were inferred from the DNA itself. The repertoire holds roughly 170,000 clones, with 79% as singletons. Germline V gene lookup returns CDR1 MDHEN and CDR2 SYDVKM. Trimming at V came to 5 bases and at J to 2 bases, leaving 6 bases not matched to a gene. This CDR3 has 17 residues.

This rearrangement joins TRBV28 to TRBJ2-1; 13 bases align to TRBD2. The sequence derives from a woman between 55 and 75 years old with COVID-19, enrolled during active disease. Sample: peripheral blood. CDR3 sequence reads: CASSPHGLAGAYNEQFF. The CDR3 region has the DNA TGTGCCAGCAGTCCCCACGGACTAGCGGGGGCCTACAATGAGCAGTTCTTC.